This note documents a single TCR beta chain sequence. Via MiXCR, TCRdb re-called the PCR reads, giving one row per CDR3 protein. The sample holds some 320,000 distinct CDR3 sequences, roughly 24% seen once. This entry belongs to a study of molecular identifiers for immune sequencing clone quantification. In germline, CDR1 is SGHAT, CDR2 FQNNGV. The CDR3 is 16 residues long. Trimming stripped 4 bases from V and 1 base from J, with 17 bases between. Every naive CD8 library was made from between about 17,000 and 1,100,000 sorted cells with 10%, 30% or 50% RNA. This clonotype was obtained from a human donor in good health. Some libraries in this study had Jurkat cell RNA spiked in. V gene TRBV11-2 combines with J gene TRBJ2-7; possible D gene TRBD2, 6 bases. The sample was naive CD8+ T cells from blood, with Jurkat cell RNA spiked in. Subset meaning: FACS-sorted CD8+CD4-CCR7+CD45RA+ naive T cells. In nucleotides, the CDR3 is TGTGCCAGCAGCTCGGGGGTCGGGGATAGTTCCTACGAGCAGTACTTC. As protein: CASSSGVGDSSYEQYF.